One sample yielded the 30 T cell receptor beta chains listed below, sequenced in a study of blood T cell repertoires in COVID-19. Clones were sequenced by immunoSEQ multiplex PCR, and TCRdb holds only the in-frame ones, with some missing. The data hold around 190,000 clones, with around three quarters observed a single time. Sequenced material: peripheral blood. These receptors were obtained from a man between 70 and 80 years old with active or convalescent COVID-19.

This sequence joins TRBV28 and TRBJ1-2; unclear D gene. V was trimmed by 6 bases and J by 2 bases, leaving 10 bases between them. Per the germline V gene, CDR1 is MDHEN and CDR2 is SYDVKM. The CDR3 is made up of 13 amino acids. The CDR3 nucleotides are TGTGCCAGCAGCACCGGGTTCAACTATGGCTACACCTTC. It codes for CASSTGFNYGYTF.

The V and J genes are TRBV12-3 or TRBV12-4 and TRBJ1-2; possibly TRBD1 for D (5 bases). The CDR3 is 12 amino acids. Trimming took off 5 bases at V and 7 bases at J, with 11 bases between the two ends. CDR3 DNA sequence: TGTGCCAGCAGTCTGGAGGGACGTGGCTACACCTTC. Its translation: CASSLEGRGYTF.

The chain joins TRBV5-4 to TRBJ2-1, with 9 bases identical to TRBD1. V trimming: 3 bases; J trimming: 8 bases; junction bases outside the gene matches: 15. The CDR3 contains 17 residues. From germline, CDR1 is SGHNT and CDR2 YYREEE (reference sequence). In nucleotides, the CDR3 is TGTGCCAGCAGCTCCGTACAGGGGGCCCCGGGGGTGGATGAGCAGTTCTTC. It is translated as CASSSVQGAPGVDEQFF.

V is TRBV18 and J is TRBJ2-2; D is perhaps TRBD1 (5 bases). V lost 5 bases, J lost 2 bases, and 15 bases lay in between. This CDR3 is 16 amino acids long. Germline-derived CDR1 and CDR2 are KGHSH and LQKENI. This chain's CDR3 is CASSEQATTNTGELFF. The CDR3 nucleotides read TGTGCCAGCTCAGAACAGGCCACAACAAACACCGGGGAGCTGTTTTTT. Looking up the rest from reference TRBV18 and TRBJ2-2 gives the full variable domain: NAGVMQNPRHLVRRRGQEARLRCSPMKGHSHVYWYRQLPEEGLKFMVYLQKENIIDESGMPKERFSAEFPKEGPSILRIQQVVRGDSAAYFCASSEQATTNTGELFFGEGSRLTVL.

This clone has just a few counts. The V and J genes are TRBV29-1 and TRBJ2-2, with 9 bases identical to TRBD1. CDR3 size: 13 residues. V dropped 8 bases and J dropped 6; count of bases not matched to a gene: 7. Germline loops: CDR1 SQVTM, CDR2 ANQGSEA. CDR3 coding DNA: TGCAGCACCCGGGACAGGGTCGCCGGGGAGCTGTTTTTT. Translating gives CSTRDRVAGELFF.

This chain connects TRBV3-1 (or the pseudogene TRBV3-2) to TRBJ1-1; no clear D. CDR1 is LGHDT and CDR2 is YNNKEL in the germline V gene (reference sequence). V gave up 0 bases and J gave up 0 bases, with 20 bases separating them. The CDR3 consists of 19 residues. CDR3 in DNA: TGTGCCAGCAGCCAAGATAAGAATTTGGGCGAGAGCATGAACACTGAAGCTTTCTTT. Its protein is CASSQDKNLGESMNTEAFF.

The chain combines TRBV23-1 with TRBJ1-6; 7 bases map to TRBD1. TRBV23-1 is known as an ORF, though its function is uncertain. This CDR3 has 21 amino acids. Unmatched junction bases numbered 22, after V lost 2 bases and J lost 6 bases. The CDR3 DNA reads TGCGCCAGCAGTCAAGATATAGGACAGGCAGTCTCGGGGGATTCTAATTCACCCCTCCACTTT. Residues: CASSQDIGQAVSGDSNSPLHF.

V gene TRBV2 combines with J gene TRBJ2-2; D gene unclear. V gave up 5 bases and J gave up 1 base, with 8 bases separating them. CDR1 and CDR2 from the germline V gene are SNHLY and FYNNEI. The CDR3 runs 14 residues. In DNA form, the CDR3 reads TGTGCCAGCAGTTTGCAGCGGAACACCGGGGAGCTGTTTTTT. Protein sequence: CASSLQRNTGELFF.

The gene calls are TRBV12-3 or TRBV12-4 and TRBJ2-5, with 7 bases fitting TRBD2. The CDR3 loop spans 13 amino acids. V lost 6 bases, J lost 5 bases, and 6 bases stayed unmatched. CDR3 DNA sequence: TGTGCCAGCAGCGCGGGGGAACAGGAGACCCAGTACTTC. Encoded protein: CASSAGEQETQYF.

This rearrangement joins TRBV5-4 to TRBJ2-7; D may be TRBD2 (5 bases). V was trimmed by 1 base and J by 4 bases, leaving 12 bases between them. The CDR3 is made up of 14 amino acids. CDR1 is SGHNT, CDR2 YYREEE, per germline (reference sequence). CDR3 DNA sequence: TGTGCCAGCAGCTTGTTCGGGGTTTCATACGAGCAGTACTTC. This gives the protein CASSLFGVSYEQYF.

V and J are TRBV6-6 and TRBJ2-2; 8 bases fit TRBD1. The CDR3 contains 13 residues. V lost 9 bases and J lost 4; bases outside the gene matches: 4. From germline, CDR1 is MNHNY and CDR2 SVGAGI (reference sequence). The CDR3 region is CASQGAITGELFF. For the CDR3, the DNA is TGTGCCAGTCAGGGGGCTATCACCGGGGAGCTGTTTTTT.

The rearrangement uses TRBV6-2 or TRBV6-3 and TRBJ1-5; no firm D call. V was shortened by 6 bases and J by 4 bases, with 7 bases between the two germline ends. The germline CDR1 and CDR2 sequences are MNHEY and SVGEGT. The CDR3 contains 12 residues. The CDR3 bases are TGTGCCAGCAGCGACGGGAATCAGCCCCAGCATTTT. It encodes CASSDGNQPQHF.

The chain couples TRBV13 to TRBJ2-2; 7 bases agree with TRBD1. This CDR3 region has 17 residues. Germline V gene sequence: CDR1 PRHDT, CDR2 FYEKMQ (reference sequence). V gave up 2 bases and J gave up 7 bases; unmatched junction bases: 13. In DNA, the CDR3 is TGTGCCAGCAGCTTAAAAGGGGGCAGGACAAGAGGCGGGGAGCTGTTTTTT. This encodes CASSLKGGRTRGGELFF.

The genes are TRBV24-1 and TRBJ2-1, with D possibly being TRBD2 (5 bases). This CDR3 region has 14 residues. Germline values: CDR1 KGHDR, CDR2 SFDVKD. V was trimmed by 5 bases and J by 0 bases, leaving 7 bases between them. CDR3 nucleotide sequence: TGTGCCACCAGTGCGGGGAGCTCCTACAATGAGCAGTTCTTC. Translating gives CATSAGSSYNEQFF.

The CDR3 reads CASSSARTSEHYEQYF. The CDR3, as DNA: TGTGCCAGCAGCTCAGCACGAACTAGCGAGCACTACGAGCAGTACTTC. The chain joins TRBV7-2 to TRBJ2-7; 7 bases are shared with TRBD2. J gave up 3 bases and V 4 bases, and 12 bases lay outside the gene matches. In germline, CDR1 is SGHTA, CDR2 FQGNSA. The CDR3 runs to 16 residues.

The chain links TRBV7-9 to TRBJ1-1; weak D call: TRBD1 (5 bases). The CDR3 covers 13 residues. The germline V and J ends were trimmed by 5 bases and 1 base, with 8 bases remaining between them. Germline V gene lookup returns CDR1 SEHNR and CDR2 FQNEAQ (reference sequence). The CDR3: CASSTTGNTEAFF. CDR3 coding DNA: TGTGCCAGCAGCACCACAGGGAACACTGAAGCTTTCTTT.

V is TRBV27 and J is TRBJ1-6; 9 bases match TRBD1. The CDR3 length is 15 residues. The V segment lost 6 bases and the J segment 5 bases; nucleotides outside the gene matches: 5. Germline V lookup: CDR1 MNHEY, CDR2 SMNVEV (reference sequence). The CDR3 bases are TGTGCCAGCAGCCCCCGGACAGGGGATAATTCACCCCTCCACTTT. Translating gives CASSPRTGDNSPLHF.

This chain links TRBV5-6 with TRBJ1-6; TRBD1 aligns across 7 bases. The CDR3 sequence is 15 residues long. CDR1 and CDR2 from the germline V gene are SGHDT and YYEEEE. V shed 3 bases and J 8 bases; nucleotides not matched to a gene: 8. This CDR3 is CASSYLDRADSPLHF. CDR3 coding DNA: TGTGCCAGCAGCTATCTTGACAGGGCGGATTCACCCCTCCACTTT.

The chain uses TRBV9 and TRBJ2-3, with 10 bases that match TRBD2. After removal of 2 bases from V and 4 bases from J, the junction contained 7 bases not matched to a gene. The germline V gene has CDR1 SGDLS and CDR2 YYNGEE. The CDR3 extends over 16 amino acids. Here the CDR3 reads CASSVSGLAASDTQYF. The CDR3 DNA is TGTGCCAGCAGCGTTAGCGGACTAGCGGCCTCAGATACGCAGTATTTT.

CDR3: CASRRGSGNTIYF. The CDR3 coding sequence is TGTGCCAGCAGGAGAGGGTCTGGAAACACCATATATTTT. The genes are TRBV25-1 and TRBJ1-3; D remains ambiguous. This CDR3 spans 13 amino acids. V lost 6 bases, J lost 1 base, and 7 bases lay in between. Looked up from germline, CDR1 is MGHDK and CDR2 is SYGVNS.

In this sample, this clone turned up once. The V and J genes are TRBV30 and TRBJ2-1; the match to TRBD1 covers 7 bases. Germline V gene lookup returns CDR1 GTSNPN and CDR2 SVGIG (reference sequence). The CDR3 spans 15 residues. J lost 5 bases, V lost 2 bases, and 9 bases had no gene match. The CDR3 DNA reads as TGTGCCTGGAGTAAAGGGACAGCCTGGAACAATGAGCAGTTCTTC. Amino acids: CAWSKGTAWNNEQFF. Full variable domain (outside the CDR3, taken from reference TRBV30 and TRBJ2-1): SQTIHQWPATLVQPVGSPLSLECTVEGTSNPNLYWYRQAAGRGLQLLFYSVGIGQISSEVPQNLSASRPQDRQFILSSKKLLLSDSGFYLCAWSKGTAWNNEQFFGPGTRLTVL.

V gene TRBV6-2 or TRBV6-3 combines with J gene TRBJ2-6; 14 positions agree with TRBD2. Germline V gives CDR1 MNHEY, CDR2 SVGEGT. After removal of 6 bases from V and 3 bases from J, the junction contained 10 bases not matched to a gene. The CDR3 totals 19 residues. The CDR3 DNA follows: TGTGCCAGCAGCGCCCGTGGGACTAGCGGGAGAGGTGGGGCCAACGTCCTGACTTTC. It yields the protein CASSARGTSGRGGANVLTF.

This sequence joins TRBV10-1 and TRBJ1-3; D call uncertain. Looked up from germline, CDR1 is WNHNN and CDR2 is SYGVQD (reference sequence). CDR3 size: 15 residues. V was clipped by 6 bases and J by 0 bases, with 12 bases between them. CDR3 sequence: CASRSTASSGNTIYF. The CDR3 DNA reads TGCGCCAGCAGATCCACAGCTTCCTCTGGAAACACCATATATTTT.

The chain recombines TRBV6-5 with TRBJ1-1; D is unclear. The ends were cut back, 5 bases at V and 0 bases at J, with 10 bases in the middle. The CDR3 runs to 14 residues. Germline V gene data show CDR1 as MNHEY and CDR2 as SVGAGI. CDR3 amino acids: CASSPGWVNTEAFF. CDR3 coding DNA: TGTGCCAGCAGTCCCGGGTGGGTGAACACTGAAGCTTTCTTT.

The chain has TRBV30 and TRBJ2-7; D is possibly TRBD2 (5 bases). From germline, CDR1 is GTSNPN and CDR2 SVGIG (reference sequence). There are 10 residues in the CDR3. Trimming cost V 4 bases and J 7 bases, with 8 bases left between them. The CDR3, as DNA: TGTGCCTGGAACCAGCGGGAGCAGTACTTC. Protein product: CAWNQREQYF.

The chain couples TRBV27 to TRBJ1-2; 12 bases map to TRBD1. Germline V CDR1 and CDR2: MNHEY, SMNVEV (reference sequence). The CDR3 is 16 residues long. Losses at the gene ends were 0 bases for V and 8 bases for J; bases not matched to a gene: 7. CDR3 DNA sequence: TGTGCCAGCAGTTTATCGGGGGGACAGGGGGCGAGGGGCTACACCTTC. Amino acid sequence: CASSLSGGQGARGYTF.

This clone was detected a few times. This chain joins TRBV4-3 and TRBJ2-2, with a possible D match to TRBD2 (6 bases). The CDR3 sequence is 14 residues long. Per the germline V gene, CDR1 is LGHNA and CDR2 is YSLEER. V was clipped by 4 bases and J by 5 bases, with 11 bases between them. The CDR3 is CASSLAAGTGELFF. The CDR3 DNA is TGCGCCAGCAGCCTCGCCGCGGGGACCGGGGAGCTGTTTTTT.

CDR3 amino acids: CASSLLGQLNTEAFF. The CDR3 DNA reads as TGCGCCAGCAGCTTGTTAGGACAGTTGAACACTGAAGCTTTCTTT. The chain employs TRBV5-1 and TRBJ1-1; maybe TRBD1 (6 bases). CDR3 length: 15 residues. Per germline, CDR1 SGHRS and CDR2 YFSETQ. V was trimmed by 1 base and J by 0 bases, leaving 10 bases between them.

Only one count was recorded for this clone. The chain recombines TRBV5-8 with TRBJ1-6, with a tentative D call TRBD1 (6 bases). The CDR3 spans 14 residues. Trimming pared 7 bases from V and 7 bases from J, leaving 15 bases between. From germline, CDR1 is SGHTS and CDR2 YDEGEE. The CDR3 sequence is CASQPDRRNSPLHF. The CDR3 bases are TGTGCCAGCCAACCCGACAGGAGGAATTCACCCCTCCACTTT.

The V call is TRBV3-1 (or the pseudogene TRBV3-2), the J call TRBJ1-1; D is uncertain. Trimming shortened V by 1 base and J by 1 base, and 7 bases separated the two germline ends. The CDR3 has 14 amino acids. CDR1 is LGHDT, CDR2 YNNKEL, per germline (reference sequence). This CDR3 reads CASSQAMWNTEAFF. DNA of the CDR3: TGTGCCAGCAGCCAAGCAATGTGGAACACTGAAGCTTTCTTT.